What follows are 20 T cell receptor beta chains derived from one specimen sequenced in a study of cytotoxic CD8 clonotypes in ibrutinib-treated CLL. Sequencing was performed with immunoSEQ multiplex PCR; in TCRdb, only in-frame clones are kept and a portion is missing. This sample has 50,000 to 65,000 clones, with around 60% found just once. Sequences were derived from PBMCs, sampled after 12 months of ibrutinib treatment. These receptors were taken from a human donor with chronic lymphocytic leukemia.

This clone was found once. The chain has TRBV29-1 and TRBJ2-7, with TRBD2 as a possible D gene (6 bases). CDR1 and CDR2 (germline): SQVTM, ANQGSEA. Deletions cut 1 base from V and 6 bases from J, with 13 bases between. The CDR3 is 13 amino acids. The chain's CDR3 is CSVEGIGGVEQYF. The CDR3 bases are TGCAGCGTTGAAGGGATTGGAGGGGTCGAGCAGTACTTC.

This rearrangement joins TRBV13 to TRBJ2-5; possibly TRBD2 for D (6 bases). The CDR3 has 19 residues. Germline V gives CDR1 PRHDT, CDR2 FYEKMQ (reference sequence). V gave up 5 bases and J gave up 0 bases, with 25 bases separating them. CDR3 DNA: TGTGCCAGCAGCCCACCGACGGAACTAGCTGGTTCGAACCAAGAGACCCAGTACTTC. Translation gives CASSPPTELAGSNQETQYF.

This sequence joins TRBV28 and TRBJ2-5; TRBD2 aligns across 16 bases. V trimming: 6 bases; J trimming: 7 bases; junction bases outside the gene matches: 8. The CDR3 contains 16 residues. Per germline, CDR1 MDHEN and CDR2 SYDVKM. For the CDR3, the DNA is TGTGCCAGCAGGGGGGGACTAGCGGGAGGGCTGTCGACCCAGTACTTC. This gives the protein CASRGGLAGGLSTQYF.

CDR3 nucleotide sequence: TGTGCCTGGAGTGCTAGCGGGAGTAGACACAATGAGCAGTTCTTC. Residues: CAWSASGSRHNEQFF. The V call is TRBV30, the J call TRBJ2-1; 10 bases match TRBD2. V trimming: 1 base; J trimming: 5 bases; junction bases outside the gene matches: 5. Germline V gene lookup returns CDR1 GTSNPN and CDR2 SVGIG (reference sequence). The CDR3 runs to 15 residues.

This clone was recorded many times. The gene calls are TRBV19 and TRBJ2-1; TRBD2 matches at 12 bases. Germline loops: CDR1 LNHDA, CDR2 SQIVND (reference sequence). Trimming cost V 5 bases and J 7 bases; bases outside gene matches: 18. CDR3 length: 19 amino acids. The CDR3 sequence is CASSVLNPSGRAASNEQFF. CDR3 nucleotides: TGTGCCAGTAGTGTACTCAATCCTAGCGGGAGGGCCGCTAGTAATGAGCAGTTCTTC.

The rearrangement links TRBV5-1 to TRBJ2-7, with D tentatively TRBD2 (5 bases). V lost 0 bases, J lost 1 base, and 17 bases lay in between. Per the germline V gene, CDR1 is SGHRS and CDR2 is YFSETQ. The length of the CDR3 is 17 residues. Written as DNA, the CDR3 is TGCGCCAGCAGCTTGGGTTATCAGGAGGAAGGGTCCTACGAGCAGTACGTC. Translated: CASSLGYQEEGSYEQYV.

The chain is built from TRBV14 and TRBJ1-1, with D possibly matching TRBD1 (5 bases). Germline V lookup: CDR1 SGHDN, CDR2 FVKESK. V was trimmed by 0 bases and J by 1 base, leaving 9 bases between them. This CDR3 comprises 15 residues. CDR3 nucleotides: TGTGCCAGCAGCCAAGACCCCGGGGGGAACACTGAAGCTTTCTTT. Encoded protein: CASSQDPGGNTEAFF.

This clone showed up just a few times. The chain couples TRBV10-3 to TRBJ2-3; tentatively, D is TRBD1 or TRBD2 (6 bases each). The CDR3 consists of 13 residues. Germline CDR1 and CDR2: ENHRY and SYGVKD. The germline V and J ends were trimmed by 6 bases and 2 bases, with 9 bases remaining between them. CDR3 DNA sequence: TGTGCCATCAGAAGGGGGGACACAGATACGCAGTATTTT. This encodes CAIRRGDTDTQYF.

This clone appeared many times. The chain employs TRBV25-1 and TRBJ1-2, with 12 bases that match TRBD1. The CDR3 is made up of 14 amino acids. V lost 6 bases and J lost 8; bases outside the gene matches: 7. CDR1 and CDR2 from the germline V gene are MGHDK and SYGVNS. The CDR3 coding sequence is TGTGCCAGCAGGGGACAGGGGGCAAGGGAAGGCTACACCTTC. This gives the protein CASRGQGAREGYTF.

As DNA, the CDR3 is TGTGCCAGCTCACCTGCCGGGACTTATGCTGAAGCTTTCTTT. Translating gives CASSPAGTYAEAFF. V and J are TRBV18 and TRBJ1-1, with TRBD1 as a possible D gene (5 bases). The CDR3 length is 14 residues. Germline V lookup: CDR1 KGHSH, CDR2 LQKENI. V was clipped by 3 bases and J by 6 bases, with 14 bases between them.

This sequence joins TRBV7-2 and TRBJ2-2, with D hard to call. V shed 4 bases and J shed 4 bases, with 13 bases lying between them. CDR3 size: 15 residues. The germline gives CDR1 SGHTA, CDR2 FQGNSA. The CDR3 sequence is CASSSGRASTGELFF. DNA of the CDR3: TGTGCCAGCAGCTCGGGCCGGGCTAGCACCGGGGAGCTGTTTTTT.

This rearrangement joins TRBV5-4 to TRBJ2-2; 12 bases are a match to TRBD2. Looked up from germline, CDR1 is SGHNT and CDR2 is YYREEE (reference sequence). Trimming removed 4 bases from V and 8 bases from J; junction bases left unmatched: 3. This CDR3 is 14 amino acids long. In DNA, the CDR3 is TGTGCCAGCAGCCGACTAGCGGGAGAAGGGGAGCTGTTTTTT. This codes for CASSRLAGEGELFF. Using reference TRBV5-4 and TRBJ2-2 for the parts outside the CDR3, the full variable domain is ETGVTQSPTHLIKTRGQQVTLRCSSQSGHNTVSWYQQALGQGPQFIFQYYREEENGRGNFPPRFSGLQFPNYSSELNVNALELDDSALYLCASSRLAGEGELFFGEGSRLTVL.

This chain links TRBV30 with TRBJ2-1; D gene ambiguous. The germline V gene encodes CDR1 GTSNPN and CDR2 SVGIG (reference sequence). The CDR3 spans 14 residues. Trimming pared 0 bases from V and 8 bases from J, leaving 14 bases between. CDR3 sequence: CAWSVLYGWDEQFF. CDR3 sequence (DNA): TGTGCCTGGAGTGTTCTTTACGGCTGGGATGAGCAGTTCTTC.

Many counts were recorded for this clone. The chain joins TRBV11-2 to TRBJ1-2; 11 nucleotides line up with TRBD1. After removal of 1 base from V and 6 bases from J, the junction contained 4 bases not matched to a gene. The germline gives CDR1 SGHAT, CDR2 FQNNGV. The CDR3 spans 15 residues. The CDR3 loop reads CASSLGTGGLNGYTF. For the CDR3, the DNA is TGTGCCAGCAGCTTAGGGACAGGGGGCTTGAATGGCTACACCTTC.

The chain recombines TRBV28 with TRBJ2-5; the D gene is possibly TRBD2 (6 bases). V lost 3 bases to trimming and J lost 5 bases, with 19 bases between them. The CDR3 contains 16 residues. CDR1 is MDHEN, CDR2 SYDVKM, per germline. CDR3 in DNA: TGTGCCAGCAGTTTTGTTCTGGGAGGATCACGGGAGACCCAGTACTTC. Amino acids: CASSFVLGGSRETQYF.

The chain uses TRBV5-1 and TRBJ1-3, with no clear D. From germline, CDR1 is SGHRS and CDR2 YFSETQ. Trimming took 1 base from V and 0 from J, leaving 2 bases between them. The CDR3 extends over 13 amino acids. The CDR3 DNA reads as TGCGCCAGCAGCTTGAACTCTGGAAACACCATATATTTT. It codes for CASSLNSGNTIYF.

The chain joins TRBV18 to TRBJ2-7; D not certain. The V gene lost 2 bases and the J gene lost 5 bases, with 7 bases spanning the gap. Germline CDR1 and CDR2: KGHSH and LQKENI. The CDR3 extends over 12 amino acids. The CDR3 DNA follows: TGTGCCAGCTCACCAAAGTCCAACGAGCAGTACGTC. The encoded protein is CASSPKSNEQYV.

The V gene is TRBV27, the J gene TRBJ2-3, with 7 bases aligning to TRBD2. After removal of 2 bases from V and 0 bases from J, the junction contained 5 bases not matched to a gene. Germline V CDR1 and CDR2: MNHEY, SMNVEV (reference sequence). The CDR3 is made up of 16 amino acids. The DNA for the CDR3 is TGTGCCAGCAGTTTAAGACTAGCAACTAGCACAGATACGCAGTATTTT. Amino acid sequence: CASSLRLATSTDTQYF.

This clone was seen ten or more times. The chain carries TRBV6-5 and TRBJ1-2; D perhaps matches TRBD1 (6 bases). V was shortened by 4 bases and J by 5 bases, with 17 bases between the two germline ends. CDR3 length: 15 residues. CDR1 is MNHEY, CDR2 SVGAGI, per germline. The CDR3 loop reads CASSLPGGESYGYTF. The CDR3 DNA reads TGTGCCAGCAGTTTGCCCGGGGGCGAATCTTATGGCTACACCTTC.

Only a few counts were recorded for this clone. V and J are TRBV5-1 and TRBJ1-5, with a weak D call TRBD1 (5 bases). V lost 5 bases and J lost 11, with 20 bases in between. Per germline, CDR1 SGHRS and CDR2 YFSETQ. The CDR3 has 14 amino acids. The chain's CDR3 is CASSEGTVDRAQHF. In DNA form, the CDR3 reads TGCGCCAGCAGTGAAGGGACTGTCGATCGAGCCCAGCATTTT.